The T cell receptor (beta chain) described here comes from a study of cytotoxic CD8 clonotypes in ibrutinib-treated CLL. Study information: After a median around 12 months on treatment (6 to 36), response samples were drawn. Study-level results: Rare overall, public clonotypes shrank or held steady under therapy.

Libraries were prepared by immunoSEQ multiplex PCR; TCRdb keeps only in-frame clonotypes and omits some of them. This sample has hundreds of thousands of clones, with under 80% found just once. Note on this clone: Its antigen is unknown.

The CDR3 has 16 residues. From germline, CDR1 is PRHDT and CDR2 FYEKMQ (reference sequence). V lost 1 base and J lost 3, with 16 bases in between. The receptor was derived from a human donor with chronic lymphocytic leukemia. This chain joins TRBV13 and TRBJ2-7; D is possibly TRBD1 (6 bases). Material: PBMCs, obtained after 24 months of ibrutinib treatment. The CDR3 reads CASSLATGLGVYEQYF. CDR3 bases: TGTGCCAGCAGCTTAGCGACAGGATTGGGAGTCTACGAGCAGTACTTC.